This T cell receptor beta chain was sequenced for a study of T cells in Graves' hyperthyroidism and ophthalmopathy. The investigators amplified TCR beta CDR3 regions from RNA transcripts. An initial round of RT-PCR targeting the TCR CDR3 relied on the HTBI primer set. TCRdb re-analysed the multiplex PCR reads in MiXCR, keeping a single row per CDR3 protein. The sample shows around 500,000 distinct CDR3 sequences, roughly 14% of them seen only once. The patients, who ranged from 18 to 65 in age, presented with newly diagnosed hyperthyroidism lasting under 2 months. Sequenced input: blood. The sequence derives from a woman between 18 and 29 years old with Graves' hyperthyroidism.

The CDR3 sequence is CSASRPSRGYNEQFF. DNA of the CDR3: TGCAGTGCTAGTCGGCCTTCCAGGGGATACAATGAGCAGTTCTTC. The genes are TRBV20-1 and TRBJ2-1; D might be TRBD1 (6 bases). V was pared by 3 bases and J by 4 bases, with 16 bases between. CDR1 and CDR2 (germline): DFQATT, SNEGSKA (reference sequence). The CDR3 is 15 amino acids.